These 27 T cell receptor beta chains share one sample of origin, sequenced in a study of patients and donors after allogeneic stem cell transplantation. TCRdb re-called the RT-PCR reads with MiXCR, one entry per CDR3 protein. The sample includes about a million distinct CDR3 sequences, approximately 19% of them seen just once. Material: blood, either unsorted or a sorted T cell fraction (not recorded which). The receptors stem from a human donor who was either an allogeneic HSCT recipient or a stem cell or donor lymphocyte infusion donor (not recorded which). It is not recorded whose cells these are; they may come from a transplant donor.

There are many counts of this clonotype. V gene TRBV20-1 combines with J gene TRBJ1-2; 7 nucleotides line up with TRBD1. This CDR3 region has 12 residues. CDR1 and CDR2 from the germline V gene are DFQATT and SNEGSKA (reference sequence). V lost 6 bases to trimming and J lost 7 bases; unmatched junction nucleotides: 8. The CDR3 coding sequence is TGCAGTGCCCCAGACAGGGCCGGTGGCTACACCTTC. It translates to CSAPDRAGGYTF.

The rearrangement links TRBV9 to TRBJ2-2; 11 bases map to TRBD2. Germline CDR1 reads SGDLS; CDR2 reads YYNGEE. This CDR3 region has 16 residues. The J segment lost 4 bases and the V segment lost 2 bases, leaving 4 bases of the junction unmatched. CDR3 sequence (DNA): TGTGCCAGCAGCGTTAGCGGGGGGGGTATCACCGGGGAGCTGTTTTTT. This gives the protein CASSVSGGGITGELFF.

The genes are TRBV2 and TRBJ2-3; D is ambiguous. Trimming stripped 1 base from V and 3 bases from J, with 8 bases between. Germline V CDR1 and CDR2: SNHLY, FYNNEI. The CDR3 contains 14 residues. CDR3 in DNA: TGTGCCAGCAGTGAAGGAGACCTAACAGATACGCAGTATTTT. Translated, it gives CASSEGDLTDTQYF.

This clonotype was picked up many times. The chain combines TRBV10-3 with TRBJ1-1; possibly TRBD1 for D (5 bases). The germline V gene has CDR1 ENHRY and CDR2 SYGVKD. The CDR3 runs 14 residues. Trimming took off 4 bases at V and 0 bases at J, with 9 bases between the two ends. CDR3 DNA: TGTGCCATCAGTGTTGGGGGGGTGAACACTGAAGCTTTCTTT. Its protein product is CAISVGGVNTEAFF.

A few counts support this clonotype. This chain uses TRBV7-9 with TRBJ1-2; 9 nucleotides match TRBD1. The CDR3 length is 14 residues. The germline CDR1 and CDR2 sequences are SEHNR and FQNEAQ (reference sequence). Trimming at V came to 8 bases and at J to 4 bases, leaving 8 bases not matched to a gene. The CDR3 DNA reads TGTGCCAGCGGGGGACAGGGTGGAGGCTATGGCTACACCTTC. It is translated as CASGGQGGGYGYTF. Looking up the rest from reference TRBV7-9 and TRBJ1-2 gives the full variable domain: DTGVSQNPRHKITKRGQNVTFRCDPISEHNRLYWYRQTLGQGPEFLTYFQNEAQLEKSRLLSDRFSAERPKGSFSTLEIQRTEQGDSAMYLCASGGQGGGYGYTFGSGTRLTVV.

This sequence joins TRBV7-8 and TRBJ2-7; D possibly corresponds to TRBD1 (5 bases). V was trimmed by 1 base and J by 3 bases, leaving 13 bases between them. Looked up from germline, CDR1 is SGHVS and CDR2 is FQNEAQ. This CDR3 has 15 residues. The CDR3 DNA reads as TGTGCCAGCAGCTTAGAGGTGGACATGGGCTACGAGCAGTACTTC. Translated, it gives CASSLEVDMGYEQYF.

The chain links TRBV5-1 to TRBJ1-5, with D perhaps TRBD1 (6 bases). This CDR3 is built from 15 residues. V was pared by 0 bases and J by 3 bases, with 10 bases between. Germline lookup yields CDR1 SGHRS and CDR2 YFSETQ. CDR3 nucleotides: TGCGCCAGCAGCTTGGAACAGGGACCCAATCAGCCCCAGCATTTT. It encodes CASSLEQGPNQPQHF.

V is TRBV7-9 and J is TRBJ1-6; D may be TRBD1 (5 bases). The CDR3 runs 17 residues. Germline-derived CDR1 and CDR2 are SEHNR and FQNEAQ (reference sequence). V gave up 5 bases and J gave up 10 bases, with 24 bases separating them. This CDR3 reads CASSRTQGRPGGSPLHF. In DNA, the CDR3 is TGTGCCAGCAGCCGCACCCAAGGACGGCCGGGGGGATCACCCCTCCACTTT.

V usage is TRBV12-3 or TRBV12-4 and J usage is TRBJ2-2, with 12 bases lining up with TRBD2. The junction had 11 bases not matched to a gene; V was cut back by 10 bases and J by 2 bases. The CDR3 totals 17 residues. CDR3: CATKPGTSGQNTGELFF. For the CDR3, the DNA is TGTGCCACAAAGCCAGGGACTAGCGGGCAAAACACCGGGGAGCTGTTTTTT.

This clonotype has only a few counts. The chain recombines TRBV6-1 with TRBJ1-5, with 8 positions matching TRBD1. V lost 6 bases to trimming and J lost 3 bases; unmatched junction nucleotides: 10. This CDR3 is built from 16 residues. Germline V gene lookup returns CDR1 MNHNS and CDR2 SASEGT. DNA of the CDR3: TGTGCCAGCAGCGACTCCAACAGGGGGGTCAATCAGCCCCAGCATTTT. The encoded protein is CASSDSNRGVNQPQHF.

In this sample, this clonotype turned up a few times. This chain links TRBV5-1 with TRBJ2-7, with 7 nucleotides matching TRBD1. The CDR3 consists of 15 residues. Germline loops: CDR1 SGHRS, CDR2 YFSETQ. Germline trimming cut 4 bases from V and 4 bases from J; bases unmatched to any gene: 11. The CDR3 here is CASSLGVGQSYEQYF. In nucleotides, the CDR3 is TGCGCCAGCAGCCTCGGAGTGGGACAGTCATACGAGCAGTACTTC.

V gene TRBV12-3 or TRBV12-4 combines with J gene TRBJ2-1; 12 positions match TRBD2. The CDR3 sequence is 15 residues long. V dropped 6 bases and J dropped 5; count of bases not matched to a gene: 5. The CDR3 sequence: CASSRTSGAHNEQFF. The CDR3 DNA reads TGTGCCAGCAGCAGGACTAGCGGGGCTCACAATGAGCAGTTCTTC.

This chain uses TRBV30 with TRBJ2-6; possibly TRBD1 for D (5 bases). CDR3 length: 16 residues. Germline V lookup: CDR1 GTSNPN, CDR2 SVGIG (reference sequence). The V gene lost 2 bases and the J gene lost 1 base, with 12 bases spanning the gap. The CDR3: CAWSRPPGSGANVLTF. In DNA, the CDR3 is TGTGCCTGGAGTCGCCCTCCAGGGTCTGGGGCCAACGTCCTGACTTTC.

This clonotype was detected only a few times. J is TRBJ2-1 and V is TRBV3-1; D is perhaps TRBD1 (6 bases). The V and J ends lost 4 bases and 0 bases respectively, with 13 bases between them. Germline lookup yields CDR1 LGHDT and CDR2 YNNKEL (reference sequence). This CDR3 region has 16 residues. The CDR3 is CASSRQRGNSYNEQFF. The CDR3 DNA sequence: TGTGCCAGCAGCCGACAAAGGGGGAACTCCTACAATGAGCAGTTCTTC.

This clonotype has ten or more counts. V usage is TRBV12-3 or TRBV12-4 and J usage is TRBJ1-2; no firm D call. The CDR3 has 13 amino acids. Between the trimmed V and J ends, which lost 2 bases and 2 bases, there was a span of 6 bases. For the CDR3, the DNA is TGTGCCAGCAGTTTAAAAACCAACTATGGCTACACCTTC. Amino acids: CASSLKTNYGYTF.

This clonotype has more than one count but fewer than ten. CDR3 bases: TGCGCCAGCAAGGGAGGGAGCAATGAGCAGTTCTTC. This codes for CASKGGSNEQFF. The rearrangement joins TRBV5-1 to TRBJ2-1, with TRBD2 matching over 7 bases. This CDR3 has 12 amino acids. Germline lookup yields CDR1 SGHRS and CDR2 YFSETQ. The J segment lost 6 bases and the V segment lost 6 bases, leaving 3 bases of the junction unmatched.

Only a few counts were recorded for this clonotype. V usage is TRBV25-1 and J usage is TRBJ2-7; possible D gene TRBD1, 6 bases. The CDR3 runs to 15 residues. V was trimmed by 6 bases and J by 0 bases, leaving 15 bases between them. In germline, CDR1 is MGHDK, CDR2 SYGVNS. The CDR3 here is CASSPTGAYSYEQYF. CDR3 nucleotides: TGTGCCAGCAGCCCGACAGGAGCTTACTCCTACGAGCAGTACTTC.

The chain combines TRBV12-3 or TRBV12-4 with TRBJ2-3, with a tentative D call TRBD1 (6 bases). The CDR3 consists of 15 residues. The germline V and J ends were trimmed by 7 bases and 6 bases, with 20 bases remaining between them. The CDR3 sequence is CASTPAAGVYDTQYF. The CDR3 DNA sequence: TGTGCCAGCACTCCGGCGGCAGGGGTCTATGATACGCAGTATTTT.

This clonotype came up a few times. CDR3 region: CASSVGNRGSSTDTQYF. The CDR3 DNA follows: TGTGCCAGCAGCGTAGGAAACAGGGGATCTAGCACAGATACGCAGTATTTT. The rearrangement links TRBV9 to TRBJ2-3; 7 bases are shared with TRBD1. The CDR3 contains 17 residues. The germline V gene has CDR1 SGDLS and CDR2 YYNGEE. The J segment lost 0 bases and the V segment lost 0 bases, leaving 7 bases of the junction unmatched.

This clonotype appeared a few times. This chain links TRBV12-3 or TRBV12-4 with TRBJ2-1; 7 bases line up with TRBD1. V lost 1 base to trimming and J lost 7 bases; unmatched junction nucleotides: 4. This CDR3 has 14 amino acids. The CDR3 DNA reads as TGTGCCAGCAGTTTAGACAGGGGCATAAATGAGCAGTTCTTC. Translated: CASSLDRGINEQFF.

The V gene is TRBV7-8, the J gene TRBJ1-5; maybe TRBD1 (5 bases). Trimming stripped 2 bases from V and 9 bases from J, with 11 bases between. Germline-derived CDR1 and CDR2 are SGHVS and FQNEAQ. CDR3 length equals 13 residues. CDR3 loop: CASSLPPGLPQHF. The CDR3, as DNA: TGTGCCAGCAGCTTACCTCCAGGGCTGCCCCAGCATTTT.

This chain uses TRBV20-1 with TRBJ2-5, with D hard to call. Germline V lookup: CDR1 DFQATT, CDR2 SNEGSKA (reference sequence). The CDR3 consists of 11 residues. The ends were cut back, 2 bases at V and 10 bases at J, with 11 bases in the middle. CDR3 sequence: CSARSEVFQYF. The CDR3 DNA reads as TGCAGTGCTAGATCCGAGGTCTTCCAGTACTTC.

V and J are TRBV27 and TRBJ2-7, with 8 bases matching TRBD2. Germline V gene lookup returns CDR1 MNHEY and CDR2 SMNVEV (reference sequence). The CDR3 has 15 amino acids. J gave up 4 bases and V 5 bases, and 10 bases lay outside the gene matches. CDR3 amino acids: CASSVELAVIYEQYF. The DNA of the CDR3 is TGTGCCAGCAGTGTGGAACTAGCGGTTATATACGAGCAGTACTTC.

This chain connects TRBV4-3 to TRBJ1-4; the match to TRBD1 covers 7 bases. Germline lookup yields CDR1 LGHNA and CDR2 YSLEER. V dropped 1 base and J dropped 6; count of bases not matched to a gene: 5. This CDR3 has 15 amino acids. The chain's CDR3 is CASSQVSTGDEKLFF. DNA for the CDR3: TGCGCCAGCAGCCAAGTTAGCACAGGGGATGAAAAACTGTTTTTT.

The chain carries TRBV12-3 or TRBV12-4 and TRBJ1-1; perhaps TRBD1 as D (5 bases). This CDR3 is 15 amino acids long. Trimming shortened V by 3 bases and J by 6 bases, and 17 bases separated the two germline ends. CDR3 in amino acids: CASSLRTRGGAEAFF. The CDR3 DNA follows: TGTGCCAGCAGTTTGCGGACACGGGGGGGTGCTGAAGCTTTCTTT.

J is TRBJ1-3 and V is TRBV5-1; unclear D gene. CDR1 SGHRS and CDR2 YFSETQ come from the germline V gene. The CDR3 has 16 residues. V was clipped by 4 bases and J by 0 bases, with 14 bases between them. DNA of the CDR3: TGCGCCAGCAGCCCCCGGACGACGGGCTCTGGAAACACCATATATTTT. This encodes CASSPRTTGSGNTIYF.

V gene TRBV12-3 or TRBV12-4 combines with J gene TRBJ1-1; D is possibly TRBD1 (5 bases). The CDR3 extends over 12 amino acids. Trimming cost V 6 bases and J 6 bases, with 11 bases left between them. CDR3 sequence: CASSPRVAEAFF. The CDR3 DNA reads TGTGCCAGCAGCCCCAGGGTGGCTGAAGCTTTCTTT.